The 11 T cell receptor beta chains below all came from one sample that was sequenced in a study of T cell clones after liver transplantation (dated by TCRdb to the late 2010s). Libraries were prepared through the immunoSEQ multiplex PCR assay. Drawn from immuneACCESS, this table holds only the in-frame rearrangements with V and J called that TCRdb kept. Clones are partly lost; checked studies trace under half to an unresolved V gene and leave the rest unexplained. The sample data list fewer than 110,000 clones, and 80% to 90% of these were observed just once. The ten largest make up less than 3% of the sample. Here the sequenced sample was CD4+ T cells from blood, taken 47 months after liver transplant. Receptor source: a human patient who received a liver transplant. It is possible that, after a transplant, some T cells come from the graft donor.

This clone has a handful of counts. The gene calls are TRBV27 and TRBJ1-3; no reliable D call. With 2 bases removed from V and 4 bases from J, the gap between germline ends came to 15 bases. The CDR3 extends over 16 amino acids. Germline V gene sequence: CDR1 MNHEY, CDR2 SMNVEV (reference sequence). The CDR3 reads CASSLRGSVAGNTIYF. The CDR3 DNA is TGTGCCAGCAGTTTACGCGGATCCGTGGCGGGAAACACCATATATTTT.

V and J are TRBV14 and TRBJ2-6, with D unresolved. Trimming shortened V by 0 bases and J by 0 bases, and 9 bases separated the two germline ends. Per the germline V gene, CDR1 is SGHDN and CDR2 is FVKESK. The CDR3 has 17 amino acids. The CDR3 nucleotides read TGTGCCAGCAGCCAAGATCTAGTCCTCTCTGGGGCCAACGTCCTGACTTTC. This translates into CASSQDLVLSGANVLTF.

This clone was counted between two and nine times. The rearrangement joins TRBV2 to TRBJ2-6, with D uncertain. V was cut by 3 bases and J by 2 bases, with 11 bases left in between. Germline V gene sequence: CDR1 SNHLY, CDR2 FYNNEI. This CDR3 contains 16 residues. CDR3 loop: CASSEARTPGANVLTF. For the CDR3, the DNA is TGTGCCAGCAGTGAGGCCAGGACCCCTGGGGCCAACGTCCTGACTTTC. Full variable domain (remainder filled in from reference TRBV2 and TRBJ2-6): EPEVTQTPSHQVTQMGQEVILRCVPISNHLYFYWYRQILGQKVEFLVSFYNNEISEKSEIFDDQFSVERPDGSNFTLKIRSTKLEDSAMYFCASSEARTPGANVLTFGAGSRLTVL.

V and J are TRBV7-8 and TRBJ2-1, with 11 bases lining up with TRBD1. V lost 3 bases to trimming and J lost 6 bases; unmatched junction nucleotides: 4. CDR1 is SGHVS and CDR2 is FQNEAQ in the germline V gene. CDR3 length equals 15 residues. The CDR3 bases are TGTGCCAGCAGCTTTCCCGGGACAGGGGGCAATGAGCAGTTCTTC. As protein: CASSFPGTGGNEQFF. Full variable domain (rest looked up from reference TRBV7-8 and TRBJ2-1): GAGVSQSPRYKVAKRGQDVALRCDPISGHVSLFWYQQALGQGPEFLTYFQNEAQLDKSGLPSDRFFAERPEGSVSTLKIQRTQQEDSAVYLCASSFPGTGGNEQFFGPGTRLTVL.

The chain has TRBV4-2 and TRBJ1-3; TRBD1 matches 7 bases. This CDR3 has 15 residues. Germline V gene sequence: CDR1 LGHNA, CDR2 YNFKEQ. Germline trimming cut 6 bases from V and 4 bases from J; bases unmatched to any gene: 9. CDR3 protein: CASRFTGARGNTIYF. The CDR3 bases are TGTGCCAGCAGATTTACAGGGGCCCGCGGAAACACCATATATTTT.

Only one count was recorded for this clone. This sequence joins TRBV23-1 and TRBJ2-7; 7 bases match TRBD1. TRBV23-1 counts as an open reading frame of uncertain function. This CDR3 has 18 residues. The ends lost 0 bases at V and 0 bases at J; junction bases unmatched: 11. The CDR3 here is CASSQSKQGKDFSYEQYF. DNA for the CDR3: TGCGCCAGCAGTCAATCAAAACAGGGGAAGGATTTCTCCTACGAGCAGTACTTC.

The CDR3 reads CARRPLSPDGNYGYTF. In nucleotides, the CDR3 is TGTGCCAGAAGACCACTTTCCCCGGACGGCAACTATGGCTACACCTTC. The chain recombines TRBV5-3 with TRBJ1-2; D is uncertain. TRBV5-3 is labeled an ORF, and its function is uncertain. V was cut by 5 bases and J by 2 bases, with 19 bases left in between. This CDR3 has 16 residues.

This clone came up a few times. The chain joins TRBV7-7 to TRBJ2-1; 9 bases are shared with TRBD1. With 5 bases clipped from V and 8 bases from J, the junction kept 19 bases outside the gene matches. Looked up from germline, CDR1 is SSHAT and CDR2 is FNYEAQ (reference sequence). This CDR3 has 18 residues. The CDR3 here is CASSESGQGTHIDHEQFF. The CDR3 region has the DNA TGTGCCAGCAGCGAGTCGGGACAGGGTACCCATATTGATCATGAGCAGTTCTTC.

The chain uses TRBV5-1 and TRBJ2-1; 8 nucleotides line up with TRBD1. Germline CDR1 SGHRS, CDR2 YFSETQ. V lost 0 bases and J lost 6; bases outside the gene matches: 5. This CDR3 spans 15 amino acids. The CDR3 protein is CASSLAGQGSNEQFF. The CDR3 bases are TGCGCCAGCAGCTTGGCTGGACAGGGTAGCAATGAGCAGTTCTTC.

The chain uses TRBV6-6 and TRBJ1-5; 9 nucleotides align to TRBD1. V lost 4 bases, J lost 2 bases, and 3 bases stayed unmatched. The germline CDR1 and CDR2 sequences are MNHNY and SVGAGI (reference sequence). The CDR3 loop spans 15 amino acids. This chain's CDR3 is CASSSDRGGNQPQHF. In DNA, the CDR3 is TGTGCCAGCAGTTCGGACAGGGGAGGCAATCAGCCCCAGCATTTT.

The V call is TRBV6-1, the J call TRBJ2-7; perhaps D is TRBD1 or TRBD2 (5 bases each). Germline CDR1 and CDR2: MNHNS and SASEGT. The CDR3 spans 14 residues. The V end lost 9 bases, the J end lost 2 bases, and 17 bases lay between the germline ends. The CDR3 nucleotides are TGTGCCAGTCTAGGGGACGGACCGCCCTACGAGCAGTACTTC. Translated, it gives CASLGDGPPYEQYF.